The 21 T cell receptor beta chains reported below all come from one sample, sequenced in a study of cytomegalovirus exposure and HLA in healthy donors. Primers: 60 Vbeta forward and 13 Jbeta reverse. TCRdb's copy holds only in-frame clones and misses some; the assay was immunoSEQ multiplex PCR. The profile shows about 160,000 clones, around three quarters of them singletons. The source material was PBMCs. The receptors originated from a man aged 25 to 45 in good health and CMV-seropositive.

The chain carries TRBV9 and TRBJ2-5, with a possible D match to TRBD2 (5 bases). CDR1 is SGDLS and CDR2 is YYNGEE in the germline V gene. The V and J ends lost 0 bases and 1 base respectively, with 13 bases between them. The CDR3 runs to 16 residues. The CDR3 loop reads CASSVAYGTSQETQYF. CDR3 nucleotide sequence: TGTGCCAGCAGCGTAGCTTATGGTACTAGCCAAGAGACCCAGTACTTC.

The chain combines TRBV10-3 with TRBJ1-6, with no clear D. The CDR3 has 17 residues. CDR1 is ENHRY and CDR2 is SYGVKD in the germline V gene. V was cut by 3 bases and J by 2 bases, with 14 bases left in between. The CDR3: CAISDHVAGTYNSPLHF. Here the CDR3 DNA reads TGTGCCATCAGTGACCACGTGGCAGGAACCTATAATTCACCCCTCCACTTT.

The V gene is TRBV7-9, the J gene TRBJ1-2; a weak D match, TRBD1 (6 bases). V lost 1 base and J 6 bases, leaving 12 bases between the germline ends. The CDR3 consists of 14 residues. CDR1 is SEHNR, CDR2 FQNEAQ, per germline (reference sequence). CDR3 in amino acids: CASSLVLAGDGYTF. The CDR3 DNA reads TGTGCCAGCAGCTTAGTTCTGGCAGGGGATGGCTACACCTTC.

CDR3 region: CASSDYGRVSPLHF. CDR3 sequence (DNA): TGTGCCAGCAGTGATTATGGCAGGGTTTCACCCCTCCACTTT. This rearrangement joins TRBV25-1 to TRBJ1-6, with a weak D call TRBD1 (5 bases). The CDR3 length is 14 residues. V was clipped by 3 bases and J by 9 bases, with 12 bases between them. The germline V gene has CDR1 MGHDK and CDR2 SYGVNS. The entire variable domain, with the rest obtained from reference TRBV25-1 and TRBJ1-6, is as follows: EADIYQTPRYLVIGTGKKITLECSQTMGHDKMYWYQQDPGMELHLIHYSYGVNSTEKGDLSSESTVSRIRTEHFPLTLESARPSHTSQYLCASSDYGRVSPLHFGNGTRLTVT.

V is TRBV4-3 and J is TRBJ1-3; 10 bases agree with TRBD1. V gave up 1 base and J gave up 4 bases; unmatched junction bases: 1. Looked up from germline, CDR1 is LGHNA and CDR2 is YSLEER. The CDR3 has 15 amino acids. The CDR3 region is CASSQGQGAGNTIYF. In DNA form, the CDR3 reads TGCGCCAGCAGCCAAGGACAGGGGGCGGGAAACACCATATATTTT.

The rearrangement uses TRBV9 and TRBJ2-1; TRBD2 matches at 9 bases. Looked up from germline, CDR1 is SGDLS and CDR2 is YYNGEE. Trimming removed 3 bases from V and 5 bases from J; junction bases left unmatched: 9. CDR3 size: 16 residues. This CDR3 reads CASSGGGLASHNEQFF. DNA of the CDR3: TGTGCCAGCAGCGGGGGTGGACTAGCGTCGCACAATGAGCAGTTCTTC.

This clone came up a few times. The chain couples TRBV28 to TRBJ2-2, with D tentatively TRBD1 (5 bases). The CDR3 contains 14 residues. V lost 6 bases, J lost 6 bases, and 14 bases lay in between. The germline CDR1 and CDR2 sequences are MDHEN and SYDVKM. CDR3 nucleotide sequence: TGTGCCAGCAGGAGCAAATACAGGTCCGGGGAGCTGTTTTTT. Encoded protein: CASRSKYRSGELFF.

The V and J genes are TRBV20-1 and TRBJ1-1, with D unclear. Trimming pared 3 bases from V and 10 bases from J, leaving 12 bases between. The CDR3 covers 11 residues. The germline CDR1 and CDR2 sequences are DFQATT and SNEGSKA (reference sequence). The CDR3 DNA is TGCAGTGCTAGTGGCCACCGCGGAGCTTTCTTT. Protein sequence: CSASGHRGAFF.

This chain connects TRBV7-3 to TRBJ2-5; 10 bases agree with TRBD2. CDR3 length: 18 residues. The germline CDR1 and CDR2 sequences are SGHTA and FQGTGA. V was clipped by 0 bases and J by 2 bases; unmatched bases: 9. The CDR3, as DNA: TGTGCCAGCAGCTTAACGGGGGGAGCGGGGGGGGGACAAGAGACCCAGTACTTC. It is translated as CASSLTGGAGGGQETQYF.

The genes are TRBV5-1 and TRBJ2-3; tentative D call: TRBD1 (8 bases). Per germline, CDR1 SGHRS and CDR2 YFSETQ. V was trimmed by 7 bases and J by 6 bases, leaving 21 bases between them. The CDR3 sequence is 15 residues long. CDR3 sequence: CASALTGEGFDTQYF. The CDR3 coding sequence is TGCGCCAGCGCCTTGACAGGGGAGGGTTTTGATACGCAGTATTTT. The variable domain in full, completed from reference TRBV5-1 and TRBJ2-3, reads KAGVTQTPRYLIKTRGQQVTLSCSPISGHRSVSWYQQTPGQGLQFLFEYFSETQRNKGNFPGRFSGRQFSNSRSEMNVSTLELGDSALYLCASALTGEGFDTQYFGPGTRLTVL.

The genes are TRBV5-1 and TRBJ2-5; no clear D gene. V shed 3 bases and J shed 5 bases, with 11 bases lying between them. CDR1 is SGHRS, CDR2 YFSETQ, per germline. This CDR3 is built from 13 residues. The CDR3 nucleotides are TGCGCCAGCAGCTCGAAACAATGGGAGACCCAGTACTTC. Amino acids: CASSSKQWETQYF.

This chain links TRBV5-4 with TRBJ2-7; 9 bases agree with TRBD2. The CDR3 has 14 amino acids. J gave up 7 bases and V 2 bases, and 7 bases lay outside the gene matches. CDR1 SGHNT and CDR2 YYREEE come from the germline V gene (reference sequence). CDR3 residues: CASSLAGGRGEQYF. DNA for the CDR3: TGTGCCAGCAGCTTAGCGGGGGGCCGGGGAGAGCAGTACTTC.

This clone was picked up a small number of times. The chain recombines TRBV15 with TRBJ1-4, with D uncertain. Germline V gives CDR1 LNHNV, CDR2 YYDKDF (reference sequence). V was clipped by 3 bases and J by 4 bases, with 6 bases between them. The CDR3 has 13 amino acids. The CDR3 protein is CATSSPRNEKLFF. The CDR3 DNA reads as TGTGCCACCAGCAGCCCCCGTAATGAAAAACTGTTTTTT.

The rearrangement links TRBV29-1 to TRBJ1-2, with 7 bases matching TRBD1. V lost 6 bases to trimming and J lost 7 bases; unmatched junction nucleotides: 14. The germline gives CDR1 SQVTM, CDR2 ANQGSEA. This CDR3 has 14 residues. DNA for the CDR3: TGCAGCGTCGACCCAACCGGGACAGCCCTTGGCTACACCTTC. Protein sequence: CSVDPTGTALGYTF.

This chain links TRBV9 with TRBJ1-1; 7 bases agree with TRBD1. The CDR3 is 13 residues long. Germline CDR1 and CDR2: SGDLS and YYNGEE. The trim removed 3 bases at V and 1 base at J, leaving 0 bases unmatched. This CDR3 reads CASSAGGNTEAFF. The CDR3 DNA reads TGTGCCAGCAGCGCAGGGGGGAACACTGAAGCTTTCTTT.

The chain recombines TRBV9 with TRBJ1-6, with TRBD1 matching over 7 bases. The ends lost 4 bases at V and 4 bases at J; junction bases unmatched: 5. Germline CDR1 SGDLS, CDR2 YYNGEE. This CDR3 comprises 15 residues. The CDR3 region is CASSIRDSYNSPLHF. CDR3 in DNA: TGTGCCAGCAGCATTAGGGACAGTTATAATTCACCCCTCCACTTT.

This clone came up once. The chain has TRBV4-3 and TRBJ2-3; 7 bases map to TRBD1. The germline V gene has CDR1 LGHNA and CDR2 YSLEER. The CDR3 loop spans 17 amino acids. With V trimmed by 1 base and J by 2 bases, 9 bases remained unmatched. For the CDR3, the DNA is TGCGCCAGCAGCCAAGGATTCCGGACAGGTCCCACAGATACGCAGTATTTT. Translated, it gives CASSQGFRTGPTDTQYF.

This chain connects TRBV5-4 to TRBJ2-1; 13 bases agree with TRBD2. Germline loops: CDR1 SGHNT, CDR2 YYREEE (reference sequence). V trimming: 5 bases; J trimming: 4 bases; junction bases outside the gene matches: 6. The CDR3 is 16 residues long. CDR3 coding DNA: TGTGCCAGCAGTCCTAGACTAGCGGGGGGATACAATGAGCAGTTCTTC. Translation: CASSPRLAGGYNEQFF.

The CDR3 sequence: CSVKAFDATGNSYEQYF. DNA for the CDR3: TGCAGCGTTAAGGCATTCGATGCGACAGGTAACTCCTACGAGCAGTACTTC. The gene calls are TRBV29-1 and TRBJ2-7; TRBD1 is a possible D gene (6 bases). Trimming took off 5 bases at V and 0 bases at J, with 23 bases between the two ends. This CDR3 has 17 residues. Germline lookup yields CDR1 SQVTM and CDR2 ANQGSEA.

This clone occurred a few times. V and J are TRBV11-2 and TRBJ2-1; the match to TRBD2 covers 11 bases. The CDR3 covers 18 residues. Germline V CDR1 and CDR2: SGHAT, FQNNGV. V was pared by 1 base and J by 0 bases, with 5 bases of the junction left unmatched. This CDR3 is CASSLASGGPNSYNEQFF. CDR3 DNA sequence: TGTGCCAGCAGCTTAGCTAGCGGGGGGCCTAACTCCTACAATGAGCAGTTCTTC.

DNA for the CDR3: TGTGCCAGCAGCCGACCGACAGCTTGGGTGTTATTGGACATTCAGTACTTC. This sequence encodes CASSRPTAWVLLDIQYF. The chain employs TRBV7-3 and TRBJ2-4, with D tentatively TRBD1 (5 bases). V lost 5 bases and J lost 8, with 25 bases in between. From germline, CDR1 is SGHTA and CDR2 FQGTGA. This CDR3 has 17 amino acids.